The 10 T cell receptor beta chains below were found in one sample sequenced in a study. TCRdb independently ran MiXCR on the 5' RACE reads; one entry per CDR3 protein. The sample lists tens of thousands of distinct CDR3 sequences, around a quarter seen once, with about 3% in the top ten. The material sequenced was tumor-infiltrating memory CD4+ T cells sorted from the breast tumor. Subset meaning: memory CD4+ T cells, CD4+CD45RO+CD25-. Source of these receptors: a female donor with breast cancer.

The CDR3 sequence is CASSDHGSGANVLTF. The CDR3, as DNA: TGCGCCAGCAGTGATCACGGGTCCGGGGCCAACGTCCTGACTTTC. The chain carries TRBV10-1 and TRBJ2-6; D is uncertain. The CDR3 is 15 residues long. V dropped 3 bases and J dropped 4 bases, with 10 bases sitting between them. Germline loops: CDR1 WNHNN, CDR2 SYGVQD (reference sequence).

Points on this clonotype: This may come from a read error, since a much larger clone is one base off. This chain uses TRBV7-2 with TRBJ1-2, with no clear D. Trimming removed 6 bases from V and 6 bases from J, with 20 bases in between. Germline V CDR1 and CDR2: SGHTA, FQGNSA. The CDR3 runs to 15 residues. Here the CDR3 DNA reads TGTGCCAGCAGTAACAGTCCGGGCCAGGAGGATGGCTACACCTTC. It is translated as CASSNSPGQEDGYTF.

The chain uses TRBV24-1 and TRBJ1-1; D is uncertain. The germline gives CDR1 KGHDR, CDR2 SFDVKD. The CDR3 is 11 residues long. V lost 9 bases and J lost 7, with 11 bases in between. As DNA, the CDR3 is TGTGCCACCGAACGGGAGAGTGAAGCTTTCTTT. Its translation is CATERESEAFF.

The chain couples TRBV7-3 to TRBJ2-2; D remains unclear. Germline CDR1 reads SGHTA; CDR2 reads FQGTGA. CDR3 length: 15 amino acids. V lost 1 base and J lost 4, with 10 bases in between. The CDR3: CASSLMGKGTGELFF. The DNA of the CDR3 is TGTGCCAGCAGCTTAATGGGAAAGGGCACCGGGGAGCTGTTTTTT.

The chain uses TRBV3-1 and TRBJ1-1; TRBD1 might be the D (5 bases). V was cut by 4 bases and J by 4 bases, with 10 bases left in between. The length of the CDR3 is 13 residues. Germline CDR1 is LGHDT and CDR2 is YNNKEL (reference sequence). The CDR3 sequence: CASSRGGSTEAFF. In DNA form, the CDR3 reads TGTGCCAGCAGCCGGGGGGGTAGCACTGAAGCTTTCTTT. The whole variable domain, remainder taken from reference TRBV3-1 and TRBJ1-1, is DTAVSQTPKYLVTQMGNDKSIKCEQNLGHDTMYWYKQDSKKFLKIMFSYNNKELIINETVPNRFSPKSPDKAHLNLHINSLELGDSAVYFCASSRGGSTEAFFGQGTRLTVV.

The J gene is TRBJ2-7, the V gene TRBV7-6; D possibly corresponds to TRBD1 (6 bases). V was shortened by 5 bases and J by 6 bases, with 11 bases between the two germline ends. There are 12 residues in the CDR3. CDR1 is SGHVS and CDR2 is FNYEAQ in the germline V gene. CDR3 sequence: CASSQTGTEQYF. In nucleotides, the CDR3 is TGTGCCAGCAGCCAAACAGGGACCGAGCAGTACTTC. The whole variable domain, remainder taken from reference TRBV7-6 and TRBJ2-7, is GAGVSQSPRYKVTKRGQDVALRCDPISGHVSLYWYRQALGQGPEFLTYFNYEAQQDKSGLPNDRFSAERPEGSISTLTIQRTEQRDSAMYRCASSQTGTEQYFGPGTRLTVT.

The chain joins TRBV20-1 to TRBJ2-5; D uncertain. The CDR3 runs to 15 residues. Between the trimmed V and J ends, which lost 1 base and 2 bases, there was a span of 14 bases. The germline V gene encodes CDR1 DFQATT and CDR2 SNEGSKA (reference sequence). The CDR3 bases are TGCAGTGCTAGAGTTTTCTCAGCCGCGCAAGAGACCCAGTACTTC. It codes for CSARVFSAAQETQYF.

This clonotype was seen only a few times. The chain combines TRBV5-1 with TRBJ1-1, with D hard to call. Trimming removed 4 bases at V and 12 bases at J, with 16 bases between. In germline, CDR1 is SGHRS, CDR2 YFSETQ. The CDR3 is made up of 12 amino acids. The CDR3 DNA reads as TGCGCCAGCAGCCTTCGAGGTCTTAGCCCTTTCTTT. Amino acid sequence: CASSLRGLSPFF.

This clonotype was recorded a few times. The chain combines TRBV5-6 with TRBJ2-3, with D possibly TRBD1 on 5 matching bases. The germline V gene has CDR1 SGHDT and CDR2 YYEEEE. The CDR3 consists of 17 residues. The V gene lost 1 base and the J gene lost 4 bases, with 19 bases spanning the gap. CDR3 sequence reads: CASSLSAVMLGADTQYF. As DNA, the CDR3 is TGTGCCAGCAGCTTGAGTGCGGTTATGCTAGGGGCAGATACGCAGTATTTT.

This clonotype has more than one count but fewer than ten. The chain uses TRBV20-1 and TRBJ2-3; D is perhaps TRBD1 or TRBD2 (5 bases each). The CDR3 consists of 15 residues. Germline CDR1 reads DFQATT; CDR2 reads SNEGSKA (reference sequence). The V gene lost 1 base and the J gene lost 3 bases, with 14 bases spanning the gap. The CDR3 bases are TGCAGTGCTAGAGGGCCGGGGACGGGGACAGATACGCAGTATTTT. It translates to CSARGPGTGTDTQYF.